The source of this T cell receptor beta chain is a study of blood T cells in healthy people across ages. The second PCR ran about 6 to 11 cycles with a sample-barcoded 5' primer and J-beta primers. Each CDR3 protein gets one entry after TCRdb re-called the 5' RACE reads with MiXCR. The repertoire has 1.5 million to 2 million distinct CDR3 sequences, 25% to 30% of them found once; the top ten carry roughly 8.2%. Notes on the study in general: Aged donors had fewer naive CD4+ cells and lower diversity than long-lived donors. The recorded TCR beta diversity per million T cells decreased in a roughly linear manner with age. Expanded clonotype shifts may have been confounded, as the donors had an unknown CMV status.

In its sample, this clonotype was seen many times. Its antigen is as yet unknown. The CDR3 length is 13 residues. CDR1 and CDR2 (germline): DFQATT, SNEGSKA (reference sequence). Each sample provided at least 5 micrograms of extracted total RNA. The sequenced sample was blood. The chain links TRBV20-1 to TRBJ2-1; 10 bases are a match to TRBD2. This sequence was found in a woman in her thirties in good health. The DNA of the CDR3 is TGCGTAAAACTAGCGGGGCCCTACAATGAGCAGTTCTTC. This sequence encodes CVKLAGPYNEQFF.